This T cell receptor (beta chain) originates from a study of blood T cell repertoires in COVID-19. Per germline, CDR1 SGHDN and CDR2 FVKESK. The V gene end was trimmed by 3 bases and the J gene end by 6 bases; junction bases not matched to a gene: 5. This CDR3 is 15 amino acids long. Generated by immunoSEQ multiplex PCR, the TCRdb table keeps only in-frame clones and is missing some. The table includes hundreds of thousands of clones, more than 90% detected once. Sequenced material: PBMCs or T cells enriched from blood (not recorded which). This TCR derives from a man between 60 and 75 years old who had recovered from COVID-19. This chain connects TRBV14 to TRBJ1-6; 7 nucleotides agree with TRBD1. The CDR3 sequence: CASSQIQGSNSPLHF. The CDR3 nucleotides are TGTGCCAGCAGCCAGATACAGGGGTCTAATTCACCCCTCCACTTT.